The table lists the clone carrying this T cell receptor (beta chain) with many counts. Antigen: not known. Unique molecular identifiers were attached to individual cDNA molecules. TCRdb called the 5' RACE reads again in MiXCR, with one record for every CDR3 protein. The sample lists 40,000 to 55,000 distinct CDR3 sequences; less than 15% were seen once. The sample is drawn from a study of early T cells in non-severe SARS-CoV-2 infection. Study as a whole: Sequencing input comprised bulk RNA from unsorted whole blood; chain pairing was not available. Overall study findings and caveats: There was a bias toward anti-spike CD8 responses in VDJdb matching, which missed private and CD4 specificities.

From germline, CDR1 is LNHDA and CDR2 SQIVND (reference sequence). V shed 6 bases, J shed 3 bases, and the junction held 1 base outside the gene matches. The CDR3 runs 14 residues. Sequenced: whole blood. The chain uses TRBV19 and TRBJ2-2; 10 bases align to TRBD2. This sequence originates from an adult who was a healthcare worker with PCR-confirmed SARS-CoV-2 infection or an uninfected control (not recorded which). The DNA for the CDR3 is TGTGCCAGTAGAACTAGCGGGGACACCGGGGAGCTGTTTTTT. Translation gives CASRTSGDTGELFF.